This TCR beta chain was recovered during a study of blood T cell repertoires in COVID-19. Study context: Acute-phase and convalescent COVID-19 samples originated in the United States, Italy and Spain. PBMCs, B-cell-depleted T cells, or T cells provided the cDNA or gDNA that made up the material.

How the authors handled the data: Reference gene primer amplification yielded estimated nucleated cell counts. TCRdb's table, derived via immunoSEQ multiplex PCR, lists solely in-frame clones and lacks some. That table is the source of V, J and clone size, and D and trimming were worked out from the DNA. The table shows fewer than 200,000 clones, with about nine tenths occurring only once. CDR1 and CDR2 (germline): SGHTA, FQGNSA. With 4 bases clipped from V and 8 bases from J, the junction kept 3 bases outside the gene matches. The CDR3 covers 13 residues. Sequencing used peripheral blood. This TCR came from a man over 45 with acute or convalescent COVID-19. J is TRBJ1-3 and V is TRBV7-2; TRBD1 aligns across 9 bases. CDR3 amino acids: CASSSGQGYTIYF. CDR3 DNA: TGTGCCAGCAGCTCGGGACAGGGCTACACCATATATTTT.